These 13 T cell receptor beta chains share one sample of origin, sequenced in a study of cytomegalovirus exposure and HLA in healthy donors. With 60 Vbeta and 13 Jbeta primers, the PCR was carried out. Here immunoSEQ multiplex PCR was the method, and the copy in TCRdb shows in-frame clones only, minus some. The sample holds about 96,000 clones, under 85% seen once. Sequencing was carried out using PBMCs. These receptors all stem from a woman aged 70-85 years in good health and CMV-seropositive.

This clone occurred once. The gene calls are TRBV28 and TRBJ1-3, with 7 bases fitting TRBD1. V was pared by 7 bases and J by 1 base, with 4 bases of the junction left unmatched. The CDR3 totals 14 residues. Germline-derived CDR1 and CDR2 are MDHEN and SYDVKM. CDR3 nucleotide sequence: TGTGCCAGCAACCGACAGGGTTCTGGAAACACCATATATTTT. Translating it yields CASNRQGSGNTIYF.

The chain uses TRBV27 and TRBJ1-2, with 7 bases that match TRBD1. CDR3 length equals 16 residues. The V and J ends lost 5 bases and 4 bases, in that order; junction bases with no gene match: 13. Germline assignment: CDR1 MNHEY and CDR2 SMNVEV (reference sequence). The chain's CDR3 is CASSRWTGTFGYGYTF. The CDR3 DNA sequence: TGTGCCAGCAGTAGGTGGACAGGAACCTTCGGCTATGGCTACACCTTC.

The chain's CDR3 is CASSRTGDYEQYF. DNA of the CDR3: TGTGCCAGCAGCAGGACAGGAGACTACGAGCAGTACTTC. The J gene is TRBJ2-7, the V gene TRBV2; 7 bases are a match to TRBD1. Germline values: CDR1 SNHLY, CDR2 FYNNEI. V shed 6 bases and J 3 bases; nucleotides not matched to a gene: 5. The CDR3 consists of 13 residues.

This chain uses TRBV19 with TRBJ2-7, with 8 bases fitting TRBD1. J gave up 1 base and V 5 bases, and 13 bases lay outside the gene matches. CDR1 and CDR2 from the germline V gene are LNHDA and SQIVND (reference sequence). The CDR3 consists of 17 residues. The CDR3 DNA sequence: TGTGCCAGTAGTGGCCGGTCCGGGACAGGACAATCCTACGAGCAGTACTTC. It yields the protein CASSGRSGTGQSYEQYF. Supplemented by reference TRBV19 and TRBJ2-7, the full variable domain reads DGGITQSPKYLFRKEGQNVTLSCEQNLNHDAMYWYRQDPGQGLRLIYYSQIVNDFQKGDIAEGYSVSREKKESFPLTVTSAQKNPTAFYLCASSGRSGTGQSYEQYFGPGTRLTVT.

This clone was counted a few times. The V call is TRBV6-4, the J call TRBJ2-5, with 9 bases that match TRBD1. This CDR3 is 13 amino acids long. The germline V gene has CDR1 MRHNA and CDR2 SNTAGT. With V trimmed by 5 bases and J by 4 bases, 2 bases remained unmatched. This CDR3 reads CASSLDRGETQYF. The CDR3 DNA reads TGTGCCAGCAGTCTGGACAGGGGAGAGACCCAGTACTTC.

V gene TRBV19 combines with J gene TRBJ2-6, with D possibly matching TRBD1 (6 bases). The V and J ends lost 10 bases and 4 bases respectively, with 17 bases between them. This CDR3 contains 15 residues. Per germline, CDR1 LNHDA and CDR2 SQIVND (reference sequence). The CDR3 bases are TGTGCCACCACCCAAAGGGGGAACGGGGCCAACGTCCTGACTTTC. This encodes CATTQRGNGANVLTF.

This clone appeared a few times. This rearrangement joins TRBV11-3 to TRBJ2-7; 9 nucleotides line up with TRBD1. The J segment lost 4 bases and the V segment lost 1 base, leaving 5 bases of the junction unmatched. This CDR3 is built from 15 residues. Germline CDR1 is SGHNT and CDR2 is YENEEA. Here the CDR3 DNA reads TGTGCCAGCAGCTTAGGGGACAGGGTACAATACGAGCAGTACTTC. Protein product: CASSLGDRVQYEQYF.

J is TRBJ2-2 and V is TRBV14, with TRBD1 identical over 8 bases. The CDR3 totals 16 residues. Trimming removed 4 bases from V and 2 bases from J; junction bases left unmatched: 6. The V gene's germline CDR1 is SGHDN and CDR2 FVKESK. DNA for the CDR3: TGTGCCAGCAGCCGCACAGGGGGGTTTAACACCGGGGAGCTGTTTTTT. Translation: CASSRTGGFNTGELFF.

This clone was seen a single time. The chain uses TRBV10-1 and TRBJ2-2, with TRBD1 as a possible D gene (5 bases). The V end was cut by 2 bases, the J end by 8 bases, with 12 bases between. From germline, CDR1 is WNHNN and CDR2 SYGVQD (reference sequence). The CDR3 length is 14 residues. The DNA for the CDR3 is TGCGCCAGCAGTGAGGCGGCAGGGCTGGGGGAGCTGTTTTTT. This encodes CASSEAAGLGELFF.

The CDR3 coding sequence is TGTGCCAGCAGCGAGGACAGTTTCAAAAACATTCAGTACTTC. This gives the protein CASSEDSFKNIQYF. This chain connects TRBV2 to TRBJ2-4; D may be TRBD1 (6 bases). The CDR3 runs 14 residues. The germline gives CDR1 SNHLY, CDR2 FYNNEI. The V end was cut by 6 bases, the J end by 3 bases, with 12 bases between.

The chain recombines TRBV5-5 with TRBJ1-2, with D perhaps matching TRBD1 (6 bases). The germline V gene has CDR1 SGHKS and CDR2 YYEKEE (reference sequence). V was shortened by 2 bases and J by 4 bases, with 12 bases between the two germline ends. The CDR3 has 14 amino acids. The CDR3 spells CASSLMGAAYGYTF. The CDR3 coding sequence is TGTGCCAGCAGCTTAATGGGGGCGGCCTATGGCTACACCTTC.

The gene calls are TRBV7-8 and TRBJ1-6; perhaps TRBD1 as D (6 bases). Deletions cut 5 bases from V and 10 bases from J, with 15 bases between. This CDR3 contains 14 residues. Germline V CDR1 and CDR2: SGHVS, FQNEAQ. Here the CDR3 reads CASSRLGATSPLHF. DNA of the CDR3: TGTGCCAGCAGCCGATTGGGGGCAACGTCACCCCTCCACTTT.

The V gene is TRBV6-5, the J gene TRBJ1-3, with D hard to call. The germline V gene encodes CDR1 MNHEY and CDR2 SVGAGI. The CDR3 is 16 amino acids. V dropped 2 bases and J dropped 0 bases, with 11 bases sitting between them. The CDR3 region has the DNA TGTGCCAGCAGTTACCTTGGGCAAGCCTCTGGAAACACCATATATTTT. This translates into CASSYLGQASGNTIYF.